This TCR beta chain was documented in a study of regulatory dendritic cells for organ transplantation. The V and J ends lost 3 bases and 3 bases respectively, with 17 bases between them. CDR3 length equals 16 residues. From germline, CDR1 is MDHEN and CDR2 SYDVKM. Using immunoSEQ multiplex PCR, the repertoire was profiled, and TCRdb retains in-frame clones only, with some absent. The repertoire holds about 30,000 clones, about 75% seen once, with roughly 2.2% in the top ten. The chain links TRBV28 to TRBJ1-2, with a weak D call TRBD1 (5 bases). This clonotype originated in a human donor in good health. Material for sequencing was memory CD4+ T cells from blood. Regarding subset: CD45RO+ memory T cells. The CDR3 reads CASSFVGTHNDYGYTF. The CDR3 DNA reads TGTGCCAGCAGTTTCGTGGGGACTCACAATGACTATGGCTACACCTTC.